This TCR beta chain was documented in a study of CD8+CD57+ T cells in acquired aplastic anemia. The wider study: Sorted CD4+ and CD8+ cell DNA averaged roughly 3.2 ug.

Genomic DNA constituted the template upon which TCR beta VDJ and CDR3 profiling was performed. TCRdb re-called the reads through MiXCR, storing one row per CDR3 protein. This table has about 48,000 distinct CDR3 sequences, around two thirds appearing once. From germline, CDR1 is SNHLY and CDR2 FYNNEI. Trimming removed 6 bases from V and 5 bases from J; junction bases left unmatched: 5. There are 13 residues in the CDR3. The clonotype originates from a human donor in good health, serving as a control. This rearrangement joins TRBV2 to TRBJ2-7, with 9 bases fitting TRBD1. Material: sorted CD4+, CD8+, or CD8+CD57+ T cells (not recorded which) from PBMCs. CDR3 in amino acids: CASRGDRENEQYF. The CDR3 DNA is TGTGCCAGCAGAGGGGACAGGGAGAACGAGCAGTACTTC.